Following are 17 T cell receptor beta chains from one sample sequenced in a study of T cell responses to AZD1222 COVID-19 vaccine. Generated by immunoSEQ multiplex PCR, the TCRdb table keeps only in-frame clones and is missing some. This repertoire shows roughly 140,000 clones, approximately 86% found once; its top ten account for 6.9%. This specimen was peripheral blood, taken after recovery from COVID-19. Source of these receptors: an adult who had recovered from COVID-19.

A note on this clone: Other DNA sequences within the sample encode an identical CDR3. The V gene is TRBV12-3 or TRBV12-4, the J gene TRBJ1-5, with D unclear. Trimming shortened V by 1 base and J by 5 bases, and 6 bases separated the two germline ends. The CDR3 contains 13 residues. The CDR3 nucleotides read TGTGCCAGCAGTTTAGTCAGAGATCAGCCCCAGCATTTT. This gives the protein CASSLVRDQPQHF.

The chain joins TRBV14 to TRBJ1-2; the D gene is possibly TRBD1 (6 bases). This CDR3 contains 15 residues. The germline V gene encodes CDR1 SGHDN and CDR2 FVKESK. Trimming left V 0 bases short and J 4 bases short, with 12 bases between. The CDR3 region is CASSQDPRQVYGYTF. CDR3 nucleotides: TGTGCCAGCAGCCAAGATCCGAGACAGGTCTATGGCTACACCTTC.

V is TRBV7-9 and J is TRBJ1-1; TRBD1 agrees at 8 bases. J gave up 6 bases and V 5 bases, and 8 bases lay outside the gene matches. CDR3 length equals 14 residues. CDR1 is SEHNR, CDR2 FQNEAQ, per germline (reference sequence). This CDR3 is CASSPGTGRAEAFF. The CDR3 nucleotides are TGTGCCAGCAGCCCCGGGACAGGTCGGGCTGAAGCTTTCTTT. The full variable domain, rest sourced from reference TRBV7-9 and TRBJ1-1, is DTGVSQNPRHKITKRGQNVTFRCDPISEHNRLYWYRQTLGQGPEFLTYFQNEAQLEKSRLLSDRFSAERPKGSFSTLEIQRTEQGDSAMYLCASSPGTGRAEAFFGQGTRLTVV.

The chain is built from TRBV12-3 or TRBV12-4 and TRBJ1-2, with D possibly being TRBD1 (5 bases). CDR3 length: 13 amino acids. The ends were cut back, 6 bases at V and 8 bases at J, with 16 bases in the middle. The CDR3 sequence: CASSPSGERGYTF. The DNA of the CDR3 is TGTGCCAGCAGCCCCTCGGGGGAGCGAGGCTACACCTTC.

The CDR3 DNA follows: TGTGCCAGTAGCCTAGCGGTTCGAGGCGAGCAGTACTTC. Translation gives CASSLAVRGEQYF. The rearrangement joins TRBV19 to TRBJ2-7, with 7 bases fitting TRBD2. The CDR3 runs to 13 residues. Germline trimming cut 6 bases from V and 6 bases from J; bases unmatched to any gene: 8. Germline lookup yields CDR1 LNHDA and CDR2 SQIVND (reference sequence).

CDR3 in amino acids: CASSEGTSGPKKYF. The CDR3 DNA reads TGTGCCAGCAGTGAAGGGACTAGCGGACCCAAAAAGTACTTC. The chain has TRBV7-8 and TRBJ2-7, with 11 bases identical to TRBD2. V lost 6 bases to trimming and J lost 11 bases; unmatched junction nucleotides: 12. The CDR3 covers 14 residues. Germline CDR1 and CDR2: SGHVS and FQNEAQ.

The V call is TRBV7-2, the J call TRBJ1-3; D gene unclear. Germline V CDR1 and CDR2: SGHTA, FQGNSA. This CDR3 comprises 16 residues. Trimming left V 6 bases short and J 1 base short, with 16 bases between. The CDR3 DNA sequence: TGTGCCAGCAGTCCCGGACCGGCCTTTTCTGGAAACACCATATATTTT. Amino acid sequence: CASSPGPAFSGNTIYF.

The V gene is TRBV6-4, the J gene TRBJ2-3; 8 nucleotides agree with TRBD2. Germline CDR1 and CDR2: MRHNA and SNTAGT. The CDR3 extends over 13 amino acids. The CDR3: CVVAGSRTDTQYF. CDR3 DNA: TGTGTCGTAGCGGGGTCCCGCACAGATACGCAGTATTTT.

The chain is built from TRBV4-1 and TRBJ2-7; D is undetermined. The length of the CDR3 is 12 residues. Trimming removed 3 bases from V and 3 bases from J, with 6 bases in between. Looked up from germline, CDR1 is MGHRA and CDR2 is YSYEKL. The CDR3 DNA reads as TGCGCCAGCAGCCATCACAACTACGAGCAGTACTTC. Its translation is CASSHHNYEQYF.

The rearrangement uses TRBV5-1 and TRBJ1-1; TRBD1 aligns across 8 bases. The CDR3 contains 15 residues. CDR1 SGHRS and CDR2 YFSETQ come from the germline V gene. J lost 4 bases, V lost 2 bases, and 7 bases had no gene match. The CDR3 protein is CASSFQGASITEAFF. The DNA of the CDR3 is TGCGCCAGCAGCTTCCAGGGGGCGTCGATCACTGAAGCTTTCTTT. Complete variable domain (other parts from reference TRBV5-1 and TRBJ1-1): KAGVTQTPRYLIKTRGQQVTLSCSPISGHRSVSWYQQTPGQGLQFLFEYFSETQRNKGNFPGRFSGRQFSNSRSEMNVSTLELGDSALYLCASSFQGASITEAFFGQGTRLTVV.

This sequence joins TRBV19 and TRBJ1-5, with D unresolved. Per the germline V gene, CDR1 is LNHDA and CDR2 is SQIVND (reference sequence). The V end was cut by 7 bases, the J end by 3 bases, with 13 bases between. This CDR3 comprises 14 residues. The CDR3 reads CASTPGRNNQPQHF. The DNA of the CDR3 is TGTGCCAGTACCCCGGGCAGGAACAATCAGCCCCAGCATTTT.

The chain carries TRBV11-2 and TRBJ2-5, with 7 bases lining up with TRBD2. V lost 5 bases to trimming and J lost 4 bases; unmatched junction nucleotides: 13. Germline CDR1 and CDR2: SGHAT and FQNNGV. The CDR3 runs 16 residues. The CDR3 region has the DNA TGTGCCAGCAGCGCGTTACTAGCGCATCGGGCAGAGACCCAGTACTTC. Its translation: CASSALLAHRAETQYF.

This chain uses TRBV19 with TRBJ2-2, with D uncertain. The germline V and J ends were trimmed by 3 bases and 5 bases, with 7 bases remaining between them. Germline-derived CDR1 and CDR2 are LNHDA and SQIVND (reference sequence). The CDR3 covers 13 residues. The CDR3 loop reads CASSMMVTGELFF. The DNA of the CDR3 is TGTGCCAGTAGTATGATGGTGACCGGGGAGCTGTTTTTT.

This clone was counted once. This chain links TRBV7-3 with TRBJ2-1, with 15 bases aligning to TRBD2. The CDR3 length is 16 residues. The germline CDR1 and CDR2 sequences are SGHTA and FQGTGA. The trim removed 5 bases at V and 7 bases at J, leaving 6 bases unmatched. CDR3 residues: CASSPRTSGRANEQFF. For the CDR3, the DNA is TGTGCCAGCAGCCCCCGGACTAGCGGGAGGGCGAATGAGCAGTTCTTC.

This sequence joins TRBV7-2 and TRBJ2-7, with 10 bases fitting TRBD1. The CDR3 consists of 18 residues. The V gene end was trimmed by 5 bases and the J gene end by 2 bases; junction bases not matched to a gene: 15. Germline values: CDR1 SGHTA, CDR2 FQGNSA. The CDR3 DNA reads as TGTGCCAGCAGCCTATTGCCTGATCCCGGGACAGGGGCCTACGAGCAGTACTTC. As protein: CASSLLPDPGTGAYEQYF.

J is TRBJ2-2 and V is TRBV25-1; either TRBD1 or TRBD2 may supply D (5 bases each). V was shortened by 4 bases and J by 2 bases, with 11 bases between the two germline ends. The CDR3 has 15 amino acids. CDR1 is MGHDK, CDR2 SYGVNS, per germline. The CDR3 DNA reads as TGTGCCAGCAGTGCGGGGCTAGGAAACACCGGGGAGCTGTTTTTT. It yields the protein CASSAGLGNTGELFF.

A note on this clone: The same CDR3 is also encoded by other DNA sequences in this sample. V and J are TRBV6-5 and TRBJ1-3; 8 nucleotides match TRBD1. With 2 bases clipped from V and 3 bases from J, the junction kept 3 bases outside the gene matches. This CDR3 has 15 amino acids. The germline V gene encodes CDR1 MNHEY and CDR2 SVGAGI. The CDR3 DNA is TGTGCCAGCAGTTACGCGACAGGGGTTGGAAACACCATATATTTT. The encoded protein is CASSYATGVGNTIYF.